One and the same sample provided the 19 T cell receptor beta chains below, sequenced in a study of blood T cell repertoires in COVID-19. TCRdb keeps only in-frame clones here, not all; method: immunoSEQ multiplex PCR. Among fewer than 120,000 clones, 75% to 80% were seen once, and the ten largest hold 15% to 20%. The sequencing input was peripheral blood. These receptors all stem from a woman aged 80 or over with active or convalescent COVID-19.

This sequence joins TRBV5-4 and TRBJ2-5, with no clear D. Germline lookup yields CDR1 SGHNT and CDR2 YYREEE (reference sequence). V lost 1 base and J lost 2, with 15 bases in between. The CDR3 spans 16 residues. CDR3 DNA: TGTGCCAGCAGCTTGCCCGCGGCAGCCGGGCAAGAGACCCAGTACTTC. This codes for CASSLPAAAGQETQYF.

In DNA, the CDR3 is TGTGCCAGCAGCCAATATTCTAGCGGGAGGTACGAGCAGTACTTC. Its translation: CASSQYSSGRYEQYF. The rearrangement joins TRBV3-1 (or the pseudogene TRBV3-2) to TRBJ2-7; TRBD2 matches 11 bases. This CDR3 contains 15 residues. Germline CDR1 and CDR2: LGHDT and YNNKEL (reference sequence). J was trimmed by 4 bases and V by 2 bases; bases with no gene match: 4.

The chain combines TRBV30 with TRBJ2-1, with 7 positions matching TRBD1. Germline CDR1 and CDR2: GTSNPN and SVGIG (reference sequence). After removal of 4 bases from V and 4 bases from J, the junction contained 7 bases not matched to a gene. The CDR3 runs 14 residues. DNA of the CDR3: TGTGCCTGGACCGACAGGGTGAGGTACAATGAGCAGTTCTTC. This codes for CAWTDRVRYNEQFF.

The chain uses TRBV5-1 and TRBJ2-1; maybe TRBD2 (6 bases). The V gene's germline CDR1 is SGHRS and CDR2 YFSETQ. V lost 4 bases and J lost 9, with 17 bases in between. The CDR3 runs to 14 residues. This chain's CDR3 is CASSKGLAFGEQFF. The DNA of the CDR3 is TGCGCCAGCAGCAAGGGACTGGCTTTCGGTGAGCAGTTCTTC.

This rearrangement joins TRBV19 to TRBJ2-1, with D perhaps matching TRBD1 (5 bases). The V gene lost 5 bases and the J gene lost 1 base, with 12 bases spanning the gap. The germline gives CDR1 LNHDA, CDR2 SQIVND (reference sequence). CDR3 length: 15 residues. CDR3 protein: CASSAGPQSYNEQFF. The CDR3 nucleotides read TGTGCCAGTAGTGCAGGGCCCCAGTCCTACAATGAGCAGTTCTTC.

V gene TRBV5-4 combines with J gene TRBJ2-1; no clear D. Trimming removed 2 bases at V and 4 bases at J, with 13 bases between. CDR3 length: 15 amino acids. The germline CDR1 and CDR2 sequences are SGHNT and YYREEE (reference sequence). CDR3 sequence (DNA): TGTGCCAGCAGCTTTAGGTTGCCCGGGTACAATGAGCAGTTCTTC. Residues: CASSFRLPGYNEQFF. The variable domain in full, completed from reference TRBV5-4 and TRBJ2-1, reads ETGVTQSPTHLIKTRGQQVTLRCSSQSGHNTVSWYQQALGQGPQFIFQYYREEENGRGNFPPRFSGLQFPNYSSELNVNALELDDSALYLCASSFRLPGYNEQFFGPGTRLTVL.

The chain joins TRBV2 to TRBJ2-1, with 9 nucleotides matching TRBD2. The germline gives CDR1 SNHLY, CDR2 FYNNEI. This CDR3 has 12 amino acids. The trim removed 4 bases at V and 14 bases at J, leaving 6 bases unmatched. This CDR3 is CASSASGIDEFF. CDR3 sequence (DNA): TGTGCCAGCAGTGCTAGCGGGATCGATGAGTTCTTC.

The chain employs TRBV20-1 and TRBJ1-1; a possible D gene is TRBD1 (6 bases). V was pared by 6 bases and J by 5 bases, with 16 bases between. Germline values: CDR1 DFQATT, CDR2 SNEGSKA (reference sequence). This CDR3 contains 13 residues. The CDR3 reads CSASGGLRTEAFF. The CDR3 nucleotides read TGCAGTGCAAGTGGGGGGCTACGGACTGAAGCTTTCTTT.

The CDR3 loop reads CASSKTVTEAFF. The CDR3 nucleotides are TGTGCCAGCAGTAAGACAGTTACTGAAGCTTTCTTT. The J gene is TRBJ1-1, the V gene TRBV28, with D maybe TRBD1 (5 bases). The CDR3 sequence is 12 residues long. Germline lookup yields CDR1 MDHEN and CDR2 SYDVKM. V lost 5 bases to trimming and J lost 5 bases, with 9 bases between them.

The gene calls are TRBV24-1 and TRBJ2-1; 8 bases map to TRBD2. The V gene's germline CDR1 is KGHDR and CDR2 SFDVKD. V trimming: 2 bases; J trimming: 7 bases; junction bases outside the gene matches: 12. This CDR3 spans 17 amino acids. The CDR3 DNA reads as TGTGCCACCAGTGATTCCAGACTAGCGCAAAGTCGAAATGAGCAGTTCTTC. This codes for CATSDSRLAQSRNEQFF.

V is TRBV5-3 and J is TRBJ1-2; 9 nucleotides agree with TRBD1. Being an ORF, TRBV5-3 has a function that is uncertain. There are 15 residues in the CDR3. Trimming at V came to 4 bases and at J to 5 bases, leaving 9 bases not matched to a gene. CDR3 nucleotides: TGTGCCAGAAGCGATGGGACAGGGCAGATTTATGGCTACACCTTC. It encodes CARSDGTGQIYGYTF.

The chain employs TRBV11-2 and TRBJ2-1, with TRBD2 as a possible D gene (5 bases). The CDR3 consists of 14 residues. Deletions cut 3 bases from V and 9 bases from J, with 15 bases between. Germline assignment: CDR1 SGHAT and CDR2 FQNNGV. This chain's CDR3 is CASSFRDLYGEQFF. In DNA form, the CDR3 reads TGTGCCAGCAGCTTTCGGGATCTCTACGGTGAGCAGTTCTTC.

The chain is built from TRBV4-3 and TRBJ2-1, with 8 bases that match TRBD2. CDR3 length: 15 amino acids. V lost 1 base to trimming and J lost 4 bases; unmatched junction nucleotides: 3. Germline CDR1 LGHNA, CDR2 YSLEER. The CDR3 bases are TGCGCCAGCAGCCAAGTGACTAGCGTATACAATGAGCAGTTCTTC. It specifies CASSQVTSVYNEQFF.

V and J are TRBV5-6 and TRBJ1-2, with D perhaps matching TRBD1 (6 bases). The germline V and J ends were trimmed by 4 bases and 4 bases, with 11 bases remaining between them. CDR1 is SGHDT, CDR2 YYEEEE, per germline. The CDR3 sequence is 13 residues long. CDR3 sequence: CASSPDRSYGYTF. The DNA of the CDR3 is TGTGCCAGCAGCCCGGACAGAAGCTATGGCTACACCTTC.

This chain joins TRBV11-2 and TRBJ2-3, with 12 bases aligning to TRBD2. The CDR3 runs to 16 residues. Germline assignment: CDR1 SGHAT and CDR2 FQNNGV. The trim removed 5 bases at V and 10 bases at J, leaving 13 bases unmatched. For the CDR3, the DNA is TGTGCCAGCAGCCCCCGGACTAGCGGGAACTTTGGCTCGCAGTATTTT. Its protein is CASSPRTSGNFGSQYF.

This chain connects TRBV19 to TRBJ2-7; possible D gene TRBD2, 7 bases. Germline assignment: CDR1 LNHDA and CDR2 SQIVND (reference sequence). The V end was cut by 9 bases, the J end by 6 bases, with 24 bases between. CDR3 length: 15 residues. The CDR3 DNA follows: TGTGCCAGCAGAGCGGGCGGGGGCTATACCTCCGAGCAGTACTTC. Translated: CASRAGGGYTSEQYF.

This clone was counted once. The CDR3 DNA follows: TGTGCCAGCAGCTTAGGGATTAGCGGGAAATTGGATACGCAGTATTTT. This encodes CASSLGISGKLDTQYF. This rearrangement joins TRBV11-2 to TRBJ2-3, with 8 bases aligning to TRBD2. The V and J ends lost 1 base and 6 bases, in that order; junction bases with no gene match: 9. The length of the CDR3 is 16 residues. The germline V gene has CDR1 SGHAT and CDR2 FQNNGV. Drawing the rest from reference TRBV11-2 and TRBJ2-3, the complete variable domain is EAGVAQSPRYKIIEKRQSVAFWCNPISGHATLYWYQQILGQGPKLLIQFQNNGVVDDSQLPKDRFSAERLKGVDSTLKIQPAKLEDSAVYLCASSLGISGKLDTQYFGPGTRLTVL.

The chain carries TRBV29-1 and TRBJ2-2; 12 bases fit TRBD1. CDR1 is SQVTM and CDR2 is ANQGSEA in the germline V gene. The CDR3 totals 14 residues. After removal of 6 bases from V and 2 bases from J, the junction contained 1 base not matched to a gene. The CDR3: CSVGQGANTGELFF. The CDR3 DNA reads TGCAGCGTGGGACAGGGGGCCAACACCGGGGAGCTGTTTTTT.

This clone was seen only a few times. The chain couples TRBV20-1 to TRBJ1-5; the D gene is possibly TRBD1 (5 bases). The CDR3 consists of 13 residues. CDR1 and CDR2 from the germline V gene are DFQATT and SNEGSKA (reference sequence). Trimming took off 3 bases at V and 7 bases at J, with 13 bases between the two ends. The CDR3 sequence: CSASEQGGQPQHF. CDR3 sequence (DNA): TGCAGTGCTAGTGAGCAGGGAGGGCAGCCCCAGCATTTT.